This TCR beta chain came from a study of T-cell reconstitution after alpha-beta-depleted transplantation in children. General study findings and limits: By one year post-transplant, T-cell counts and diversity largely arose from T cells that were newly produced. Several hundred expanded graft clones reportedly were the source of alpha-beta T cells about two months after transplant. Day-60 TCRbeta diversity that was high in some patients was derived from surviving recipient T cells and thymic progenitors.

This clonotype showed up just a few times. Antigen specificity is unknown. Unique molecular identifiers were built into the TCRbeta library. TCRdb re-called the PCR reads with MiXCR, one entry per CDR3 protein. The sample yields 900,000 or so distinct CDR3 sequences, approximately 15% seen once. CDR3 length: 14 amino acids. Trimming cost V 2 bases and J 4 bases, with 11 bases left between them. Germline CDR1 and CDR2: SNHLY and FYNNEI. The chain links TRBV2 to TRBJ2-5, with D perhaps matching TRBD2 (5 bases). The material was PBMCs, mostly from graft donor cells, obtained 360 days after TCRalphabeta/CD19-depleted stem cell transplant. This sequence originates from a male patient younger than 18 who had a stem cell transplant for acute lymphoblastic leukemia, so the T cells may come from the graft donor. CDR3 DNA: TGTGCCAGCAGTGAATGGCTAGCAGGAGAGACCCAGTACTTC. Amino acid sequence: CASSEWLAGETQYF.